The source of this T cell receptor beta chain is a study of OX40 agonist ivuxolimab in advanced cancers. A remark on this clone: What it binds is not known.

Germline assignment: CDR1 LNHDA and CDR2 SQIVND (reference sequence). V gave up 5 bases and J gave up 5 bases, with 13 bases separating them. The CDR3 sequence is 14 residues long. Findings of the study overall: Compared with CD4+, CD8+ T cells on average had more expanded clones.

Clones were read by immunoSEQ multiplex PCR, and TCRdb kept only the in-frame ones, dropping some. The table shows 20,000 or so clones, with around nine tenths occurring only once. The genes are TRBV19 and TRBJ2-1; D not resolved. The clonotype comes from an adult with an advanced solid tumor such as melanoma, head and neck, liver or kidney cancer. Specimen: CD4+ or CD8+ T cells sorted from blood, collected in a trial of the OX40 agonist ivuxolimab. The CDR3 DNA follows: TGTGCCAGTAGTCCTACCCCTCTCAACAATGAGCAGTTCTTC. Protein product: CASSPTPLNNEQFF.